One sample yielded the 10 T cell receptor beta chains listed below, sequenced in a study of shared clonotypes between healthy human individuals. Positively selected for CCR7, the CD45RO-negative cells used as naive CD8 cells excluded terminally differentiated effector memory CD45RA+ cells. Profiled with immunoSEQ multiplex PCR; TCRdb holds only in-frame clones, not every one. The data hold about 580,000 clones, with roughly 98% observed a single time. The material sequenced was naive CD8+ T cells sorted from blood. The receptors come from a man aged 30 to 39 in good health.

This clone was detected once. The V gene is TRBV15, the J gene TRBJ2-5, with TRBD1 matching over 7 bases. The CDR3 consists of 13 residues. J was trimmed by 4 bases and V by 7 bases; bases with no gene match: 6. The germline V gene encodes CDR1 LNHNV and CDR2 YYDKDF (reference sequence). The DNA of the CDR3 is TGTGCCACCAAAAGAGGGGGCCGAGAGACCCAGTACTTC. This sequence encodes CATKRGGRETQYF.

This chain joins TRBV4-1 and TRBJ1-5; D remains ambiguous. V lost 6 bases to trimming and J lost 4 bases, with 10 bases between them. This CDR3 spans 13 amino acids. Germline V CDR1 and CDR2: MGHRA, YSYEKL. The CDR3 bases are TGCGCCAGCAGTTTAGGACGGAATCAGCCCCAGCATTTT. Residues: CASSLGRNQPQHF.

This clone came up once. The genes are TRBV7-9 and TRBJ1-5, with 7 bases identical to TRBD1. V dropped 5 bases and J dropped 9; count of bases not matched to a gene: 10. The germline CDR1 and CDR2 sequences are SEHNR and FQNEAQ (reference sequence). This CDR3 has 14 residues. CDR3 sequence (DNA): TGTGCCAGCAGCGATGGGACAGCTGTTCGGCCCCAGCATTTT. Its protein is CASSDGTAVRPQHF.

The chain carries TRBV14 and TRBJ2-7; 9 bases are a match to TRBD1. Germline CDR1 and CDR2: SGHDN and FVKESK. The CDR3 has 15 amino acids. The ends lost 8 bases at V and 2 bases at J; junction bases unmatched: 10. CDR3 DNA: TGTGCCAGCGGGGGGCCGGGACAGGGACCCTACGAGCAGTACTTC. Residues: CASGGPGQGPYEQYF.

The chain joins TRBV27 to TRBJ1-1; D remains unclear. V lost 0 bases, J lost 8 bases, and 13 bases lay in between. The CDR3 is 14 amino acids. Germline loops: CDR1 MNHEY, CDR2 SMNVEV (reference sequence). This chain's CDR3 is CASSLSMVGREAFF. CDR3 DNA: TGTGCCAGCAGTTTATCGATGGTAGGCCGAGAAGCTTTCTTT.

This rearrangement joins TRBV2 to TRBJ1-4; 10 bases agree with TRBD1. Germline lookup yields CDR1 SNHLY and CDR2 FYNNEI. Trimming removed 6 bases from V and 7 bases from J; junction bases left unmatched: 8. This CDR3 contains 15 residues. This CDR3 is CASRGTGAIREKLFF. In nucleotides, the CDR3 is TGTGCCAGCAGGGGGACAGGGGCGATCCGTGAAAAACTGTTTTTT. Full variable domain (remainder filled in from reference TRBV2 and TRBJ1-4): EPEVTQTPSHQVTQMGQEVILRCVPISNHLYFYWYRQILGQKVEFLVSFYNNEISEKSEIFDDQFSVERPDGSNFTLKIRSTKLEDSAMYFCASRGTGAIREKLFFGSGTQLSVL.

The chain employs TRBV7-9 and TRBJ1-1; D call uncertain. Germline V CDR1 and CDR2: SEHNR, FQNEAQ (reference sequence). The CDR3 runs 14 residues. Trimming took 0 bases from V and 4 from J, leaving 9 bases between them. CDR3 DNA: TGTGCCAGCAGCTTAGCGATGGCCGGCACTGAAGCTTTCTTT. Its protein product is CASSLAMAGTEAFF.

J is TRBJ2-1 and V is TRBV7-9, with no clear D. The CDR3 has 13 amino acids. The V end was cut by 1 base, the J end by 6 bases, with 7 bases between. CDR1 and CDR2 (germline): SEHNR, FQNEAQ (reference sequence). CDR3 nucleotides: TGTGCCAGCAGCTTAGAGAAGCGCAATGAGCAGTTCTTC. It translates to CASSLEKRNEQFF.

This sequence joins TRBV28 and TRBJ2-7, with 10 bases that match TRBD1. The germline gives CDR1 MDHEN, CDR2 SYDVKM. V lost 3 bases to trimming and J lost 3 bases; unmatched junction nucleotides: 5. This CDR3 is built from 15 residues. CDR3 in amino acids: CASSFPGQGGYEQYF. CDR3 sequence (DNA): TGTGCCAGCAGTTTTCCTGGACAGGGGGGCTACGAGCAGTACTTC.

This chain connects TRBV7-3 to TRBJ1-1, with D maybe TRBD1 (5 bases). The CDR3 totals 14 residues. CDR1 is SGHTA and CDR2 is FQGTGA in the germline V gene. Trimming pared 5 bases from V and 1 base from J, leaving 11 bases between. CDR3 in amino acids: CASSPHGGNTEAFF. CDR3 coding DNA: TGTGCCAGCAGCCCCCATGGGGGGAACACTGAAGCTTTCTTT.